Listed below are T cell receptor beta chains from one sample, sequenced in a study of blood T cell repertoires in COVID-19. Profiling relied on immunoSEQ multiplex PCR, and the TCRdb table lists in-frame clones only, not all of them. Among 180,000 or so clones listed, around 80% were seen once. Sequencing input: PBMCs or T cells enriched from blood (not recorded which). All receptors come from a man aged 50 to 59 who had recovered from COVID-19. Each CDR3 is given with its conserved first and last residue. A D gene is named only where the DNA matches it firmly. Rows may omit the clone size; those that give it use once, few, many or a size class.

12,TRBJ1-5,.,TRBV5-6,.,CASSLPNQPQHF,TGTGCCAGCAGCCTACCTAATCAGCCCCAGCATTTT
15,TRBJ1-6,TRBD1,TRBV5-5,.,CASSLTGTGDSPLHF,TGTGCCAGCAGCCTCACCGGGACAGGGGACTCACCCCTCCACTTT
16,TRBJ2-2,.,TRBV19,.,CASSANNMAGTGELFF,TGTGCCAGTAGTGCCAACAATATGGCAGGTACCGGGGAGCTGTTTTTT
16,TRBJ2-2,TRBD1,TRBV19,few,CASTSGDRGSGGELFF,TGTGCCAGTACCTCAGGCGACAGGGGCTCGGGCGGGGAGCTGTTTTTT
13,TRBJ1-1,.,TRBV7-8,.,CASSLEGRALAFF,TGTGCCAGCAGCTTAGAGGGCAGGGCGCTGGCTTTCTTT
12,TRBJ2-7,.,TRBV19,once,CASSTLPGEQYF,TGTGCCAGTAGTACTCTCCCCGGGGAGCAGTACTTC
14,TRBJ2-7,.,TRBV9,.,CASSVLASGYEQYF,TGTGCCAGCAGCGTACTGGCGTCGGGATACGAGCAGTACTTC
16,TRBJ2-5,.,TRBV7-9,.,CASSLAPGGAQETQYF,TGTGCCAGCAGCTTAGCCCCGGGCGGGGCCCAAGAGACCCAGTACTTC
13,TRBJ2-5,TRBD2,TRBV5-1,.,CASSLTGGETQYF,TGCGCCAGCAGCTTAACGGGGGGAGAGACCCAGTACTTC
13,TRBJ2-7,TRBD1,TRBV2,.,CASSRDRGREQYF,TGTGCCAGCAGCCGGGACAGGGGTAGGGAGCAGTACTTC
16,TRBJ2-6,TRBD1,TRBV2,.,CASSKDRASGANVLTF,TGTGCCAGCAGTAAGGACAGGGCGTCTGGGGCCAACGTCCTGACTTTC
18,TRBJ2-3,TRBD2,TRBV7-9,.,CASSLDQRGGRGTDTQYF,TGTGCCAGCAGCTTAGACCAGCGGGGGGGCCGTGGCACAGATACGCAGTATTTT
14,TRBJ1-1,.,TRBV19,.,CASRNVQFYTEAFF,TGTGCCAGTAGAAACGTACAGTTTTACACTGAAGCTTTCTTT
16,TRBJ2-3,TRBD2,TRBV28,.,CAAGLAGRDGTDTQYF,TGTGCCGCGGGACTAGCGGGAAGGGATGGCACAGATACGCAGTATTTT
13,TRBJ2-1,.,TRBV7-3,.,CASSGLRNNEQFF,TGTGCCAGCAGCGGACTACGTAACAATGAGCAGTTCTTC
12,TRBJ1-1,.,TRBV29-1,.,CSVTGHLMGAFF,TGCAGCGTTACGGGACACCTGATGGGAGCTTTCTTT
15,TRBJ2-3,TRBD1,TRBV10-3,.,CATRGTATSTDTQYF,TGTGCCACCAGGGGGACAGCGACTAGCACAGATACGCAGTATTTT
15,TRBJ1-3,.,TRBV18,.,CASSPQRDSGNTIYF,TGTGCCAGCTCACCACAGAGGGACTCTGGAAACACCATATATTTT
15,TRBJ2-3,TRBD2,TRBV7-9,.,CASSQASGGTDTQYF,TGTGCCAGCAGCCAAGCTAGCGGGGGGACAGATACGCAGTATTTT
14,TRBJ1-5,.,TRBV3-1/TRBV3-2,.,CASSPRRVGQPQHF,TGTGCCAGCAGCCCCCGCAGGGTAGGACAGCCCCAGCATTTT
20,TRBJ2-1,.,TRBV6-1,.,CASSGRDRDRSGRAWNEQFF,TGTGCCAGCAGTGGTCGGGACAGGGATAGGAGCGGGAGGGCCTGGAATGAGCAGTTCTTC
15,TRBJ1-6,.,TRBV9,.,CASSGHGGINSPLHF,TGTGCCAGCAGCGGACATGGGGGGATTAATTCACCCCTCCACTTT
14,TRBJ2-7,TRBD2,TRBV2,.,CASSRLAGGYEQYF,TGTGCCAGCAGCCGACTAGCGGGAGGTTACGAGCAGTACTTC
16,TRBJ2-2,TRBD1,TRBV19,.,CASSSQGAPNTGELFF,TGTGCCAGTAGTTCACAGGGGGCACCGAACACCGGGGAGCTGTTTTTT
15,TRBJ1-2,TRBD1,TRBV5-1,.,CASSRGSGQGYGYTF,TGCGCCAGCAGTCGGGGATCCGGACAGGGGTATGGCTACACCTTC
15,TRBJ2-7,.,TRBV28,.,CASSSLMGTGYEQYF,TGTGCCAGCAGTTCCCTTATGGGAACAGGCTACGAGCAGTACTTC
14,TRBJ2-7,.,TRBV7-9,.,CASSHPGLSYEQYF,TGTGCCAGCAGCCATCCGGGACTGTCCTACGAGCAGTACTTC
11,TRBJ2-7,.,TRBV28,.,CASSFRYEQYF,TGTGCCAGCAGTTTCAGGTACGAGCAGTACTTC
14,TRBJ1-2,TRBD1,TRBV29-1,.,CSVAAGTGSNGYTF,TGCAGCGTTGCTGCCGGGACAGGGAGCAATGGCTACACCTTC
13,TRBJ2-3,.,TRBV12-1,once,CASSPLGTDTQYF,TGTGCCAGCAGCCCCCTCGGCACAGATACGCAGTATTTT
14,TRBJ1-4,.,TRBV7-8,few,CASSSLATNEKLFF,TGTGCCAGCAGCTCACTAGCAACTAATGAAAAACTGTTTTTT
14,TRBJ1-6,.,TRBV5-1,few,CASSLGQGNSPLHF,TGCGCCAGCAGCTTGGGGCAGGGGAATTCACCCCTCCACTTT
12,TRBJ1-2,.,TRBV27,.,CASGTGRNGYTF,TGTGCCAGCGGTACAGGGAGAAATGGCTACACCTTC
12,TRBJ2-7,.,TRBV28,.,CASSPTSDEQYF,TGTGCCAGCAGTCCTACCAGCGACGAGCAGTACTTC
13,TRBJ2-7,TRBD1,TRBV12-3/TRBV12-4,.,CASRTGQGYEQYF,TGTGCCAGCAGGACGGGACAGGGCTACGAGCAGTACTTC
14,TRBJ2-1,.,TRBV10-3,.,CAISGQIPNNEQFF,TGTGCCATCAGTGGACAGATACCCAACAATGAGCAGTTCTTC
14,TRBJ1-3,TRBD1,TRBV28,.,CATRDSGSGNTIYF,TGTGCCACCCGGGACAGCGGCTCTGGAAACACCATATATTTT
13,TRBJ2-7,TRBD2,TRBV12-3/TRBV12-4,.,CASSLGGSYEQYF,TGTGCCAGCAGTTTGGGAGGGTCCTACGAGCAGTACTTC
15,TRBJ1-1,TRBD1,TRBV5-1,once,CASSSTGDGHFEAFF,TGCGCCAGCAGCTCTACAGGGGACGGGCACTTCGAAGCTTTCTTT
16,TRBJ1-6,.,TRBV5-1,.,CASTQTGIQRNSPLHF,TGCGCCAGCACACAAACAGGGATACAACGCAATTCACCCCTCCACTTT
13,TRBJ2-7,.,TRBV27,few,CASMRGTNYEQYF,TGTGCCAGCATGCGCGGGACGAATTACGAGCAGTACTTC
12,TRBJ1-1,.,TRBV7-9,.,CASSSMNTEAFF,TGTGCCAGCAGCTCCATGAACACTGAAGCTTTCTTT
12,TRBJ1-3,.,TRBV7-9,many,CASSPLGNTIYF,TGTGCCAGCAGCCCCCTCGGAAACACCATATATTTT
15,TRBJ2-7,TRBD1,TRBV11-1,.,CASSAAPGQGYEQYF,TGTGCCAGCAGCGCTGCCCCGGGACAGGGCTACGAGCAGTACTTC
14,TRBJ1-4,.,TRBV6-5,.,CASSRGDSNEKLFF,TGTGCCAGCAGCCGCGGTGACTCTAATGAAAAACTGTTTTTT
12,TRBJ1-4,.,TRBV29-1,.,CSDRGPNEKLFF,TGCAGCGATCGAGGGCCTAATGAAAAACTGTTTTTT
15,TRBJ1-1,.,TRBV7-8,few,CASSLNIQGNTEAFF,TGTGCCAGCAGCTTAAATATACAGGGAAACACTGAAGCTTTCTTT
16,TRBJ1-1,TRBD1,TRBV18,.,CASSPLAPSGGTEAFF,TGTGCCAGCTCACCATTGGCCCCGTCAGGGGGCACTGAAGCTTTCTTT
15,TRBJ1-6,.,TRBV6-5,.,CASSPSRASNSPLHF,TGTGCCAGCAGCCCCAGCAGGGCAAGCAATTCACCCCTCCACTTT
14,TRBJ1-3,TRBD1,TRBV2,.,CASRKGAIGNTIYF,TGTGCCAGCAGGAAGGGGGCAATAGGAAACACCATATATTTT